Presented here are 18 T cell receptor beta chains from one specimen sequenced in a study of blood T cell repertoires in COVID-19. Repertoires were generated with immunoSEQ multiplex PCR, while TCRdb's copy carries only in-frame clones and drops some. The profile covers roughly 120,000 clones, with around 84% appearing a single time and 7.9% taken by the ten largest. Sequencing was carried out using peripheral blood. All receptors come from a woman at least 80 years old with active or convalescent COVID-19.

This clone came up once. The genes are TRBV19 and TRBJ2-6, with TRBD1 identical over 12 bases. Germline CDR1 and CDR2: LNHDA and SQIVND (reference sequence). The length of the CDR3 is 14 residues. J was trimmed by 8 bases and V by 11 bases; bases with no gene match: 7. The CDR3 spells CAASGTGGTNVLTF. The CDR3 bases are TGTGCCGCCTCCGGGACAGGGGGCACCAACGTCCTGACTTTC.

This clone was observed a handful of times. J is TRBJ1-4 and V is TRBV5-5; D possibly corresponds to TRBD1 (6 bases). The CDR3 is 15 amino acids. Trimming shortened V by 3 bases and J by 5 bases, and 14 bases separated the two germline ends. The germline CDR1 and CDR2 sequences are SGHKS and YYEKEE (reference sequence). The DNA of the CDR3 is TGTGCCAGCAGCTGGGGACACTCTAAAAATGAAAAACTGTTTTTT. Protein: CASSWGHSKNEKLFF.

The chain joins TRBV30 to TRBJ2-5, with D unresolved. Germline assignment: CDR1 GTSNPN and CDR2 SVGIG (reference sequence). Trimming left V 1 base short and J 3 bases short, with 9 bases between. This CDR3 spans 13 amino acids. The CDR3 DNA is TGTGCCTGGAGTGGCGGCTTAGAAGAGACCCAGTACTTC. Translating it yields CAWSGGLEETQYF.

The rearrangement joins TRBV5-1 to TRBJ1-2; TRBD1 agrees at 7 bases. V lost 4 bases, J lost 4 bases, and 7 bases stayed unmatched. The CDR3 covers 14 residues. CDR1 is SGHRS, CDR2 YFSETQ, per germline. The CDR3 coding sequence is TGCGCCAGCAGCCGGGACAGAACTTTCTATGGCTACACCTTC. It is translated as CASSRDRTFYGYTF.

A few counts support this clone. V and J are TRBV6-2 or TRBV6-3 and TRBJ2-7; 8 nucleotides align to TRBD2. CDR1 is MNHEY, CDR2 SVGEGT, per germline. The V and J ends lost 2 bases and 0 bases, in that order; junction bases with no gene match: 6. The CDR3 loop spans 16 amino acids. DNA for the CDR3: TGTGCCAGCAGTTACCCAACTAGCGGCCTCTCCTACGAGCAGTACTTC. Translating it yields CASSYPTSGLSYEQYF.

This chain connects TRBV5-1 to TRBJ2-3; TRBD2 aligns across 15 bases. The CDR3 contains 17 residues. After removal of 4 bases from V and 3 bases from J, the junction contained 6 bases not matched to a gene. In germline, CDR1 is SGHRS, CDR2 YFSETQ. CDR3 sequence reads: CASSPPGTSGRTDTQYF. The DNA for the CDR3 is TGCGCCAGCAGCCCTCCCGGGACTAGCGGGAGGACAGATACGCAGTATTTT.

The V call is TRBV7-8, the J call TRBJ2-7; TRBD2 aligns across 13 bases. There are 15 residues in the CDR3. Trimming at V came to 5 bases and at J to 6 bases, leaving 7 bases not matched to a gene. In germline, CDR1 is SGHVS, CDR2 FQNEAQ. Here the CDR3 reads CASSPGLAGVTEQYF. CDR3 DNA: TGTGCCAGCAGCCCAGGACTAGCGGGAGTAACCGAGCAGTACTTC.

The genes are TRBV3-1 (or the pseudogene TRBV3-2) and TRBJ1-2; TRBD1 might be the D (5 bases). V lost 1 base, J lost 5 bases, and 8 bases lay in between. The germline gives CDR1 LGHDT, CDR2 YNNKEL (reference sequence). The length of the CDR3 is 13 residues. CDR3 protein: CASSQAAGYGYTF. The CDR3 bases are TGTGCCAGCAGCCAAGCGGCAGGGTATGGCTACACCTTC.

This clone appeared once. This chain links TRBV11-3 with TRBJ2-2, with 10 bases fitting TRBD1. CDR3 size: 14 residues. Germline values: CDR1 SGHNT, CDR2 YENEEA. J gave up 7 bases and V 5 bases, and 4 bases lay outside the gene matches. The CDR3 sequence: CASSPTGGFGELFF. DNA for the CDR3: TGTGCCAGCAGCCCGACAGGGGGCTTCGGGGAGCTGTTTTTT.

The V gene is TRBV11-2, the J gene TRBJ2-7; tentative D call: TRBD2 (7 bases). Germline V lookup: CDR1 SGHAT, CDR2 FQNNGV. V lost 1 base, J lost 6 bases, and 10 bases lay in between. The CDR3 sequence is 13 residues long. The CDR3: CASSLGEGGEQYF. The CDR3 region has the DNA TGTGCCAGCAGCTTAGGGGAGGGGGGCGAGCAGTACTTC.

In this sample, this clone turned up a few times. The chain carries TRBV6-1 and TRBJ2-3, with 9 bases lining up with TRBD2. Germline loops: CDR1 MNHNS, CDR2 SASEGT. Germline trimming cut 3 bases from V and 2 bases from J; bases unmatched to any gene: 6. The CDR3 spans 16 residues. The CDR3 loop reads CASSETLAGTTDTQYF. CDR3 DNA: TGTGCCAGCAGTGAGACCCTAGCGGGGACCACAGATACGCAGTATTTT.

The rearrangement links TRBV11-2 to TRBJ2-4, with D perhaps TRBD2 (5 bases). Germline CDR1 and CDR2: SGHAT and FQNNGV. The CDR3 length is 16 residues. V lost 1 base and J lost 0, with 10 bases in between. The CDR3 coding sequence is TGTGCCAGCAGCTTAGCTGGCGGGCTAGCCAAAAACATTCAGTACTTC. Translation gives CASSLAGGLAKNIQYF.

This clone came up a few times. The chain links TRBV7-8 to TRBJ1-5; D uncertain. Germline loops: CDR1 SGHVS, CDR2 FQNEAQ. The CDR3 sequence is 15 residues long. Between the trimmed V and J ends, which lost 6 bases and 2 bases, there was a span of 14 bases. The CDR3 region is CASSQAATGNQPQHF. DNA for the CDR3: TGTGCCAGCAGTCAAGCGGCGACGGGCAATCAGCCCCAGCATTTT.

The chain employs TRBV12-5 and TRBJ2-3; D gene uncertain. V was cut by 7 bases and J by 7 bases, with 6 bases left in between. The CDR3 runs 10 residues. CDR1 is LGHNT, CDR2 FRNRAP, per germline. The CDR3 DNA sequence: TGTGCTAGTGTTCCGTATACGCAGTATTTT. Translated, it gives CASVPYTQYF.

The V call is TRBV6-4, the J call TRBJ2-3, with 10 nucleotides matching TRBD2. The V gene end was trimmed by 7 bases and the J gene end by 3 bases; junction bases not matched to a gene: 4. The germline CDR1 and CDR2 sequences are MRHNA and SNTAGT. The CDR3 is 14 amino acids. The CDR3 is CASTVSGRTDTQYF. The CDR3 nucleotides read TGTGCCAGCACGGTTAGCGGGAGGACAGATACGCAGTATTTT.

The V call is TRBV15, the J call TRBJ2-1; 11 bases align to TRBD2. CDR1 and CDR2 (germline): LNHNV, YYDKDF (reference sequence). The CDR3 spans 18 residues. Trimming at V came to 3 bases and at J to 10 bases, leaving 17 bases not matched to a gene. CDR3: CATSSLPRLAGKQIEQFF. In nucleotides, the CDR3 is TGTGCCACCAGCAGTTTGCCCCGACTAGCGGGAAAACAGATAGAGCAGTTCTTC.

The rearrangement links TRBV18 to TRBJ2-6; D is uncertain. This CDR3 region has 15 residues. Germline loops: CDR1 KGHSH, CDR2 LQKENI. V lost 4 bases and J lost 3, with 10 bases in between. This CDR3 reads CASSQNRHGANVLTF. Written as DNA, the CDR3 is TGTGCCAGCTCACAGAACAGACATGGGGCCAACGTCCTGACTTTC.

This clone was counted once. This chain links TRBV20-1 with TRBJ2-7; maybe TRBD1 (6 bases). The CDR3 covers 16 residues. The V gene lost 3 bases and the J gene lost 0 bases, with 18 bases spanning the gap. Germline V gene sequence: CDR1 DFQATT, CDR2 SNEGSKA (reference sequence). The DNA for the CDR3 is TGCAGTGCTAGTGGGCAGGGGACCCTGAGCTCCTACGAGCAGTACTTC. This sequence encodes CSASGQGTLSSYEQYF.